The 17 T cell receptor beta chains reported below all come from one sample, sequenced in a study of radiation and T cells in renal cell carcinoma. The time point denotes: blood 4 weeks post-SBRT, at nephrectomy. Noted treatment: 15 Gy SBRT to primary tumor, nephrectomy 4 weeks later. This table comes from immunoSEQ multiplex PCR, and its TCRdb copy is limited to in-frame clones, with some not included. Among roughly 160,000 clones listed, roughly 90% were seen once. The material sequenced was blood, taken from a patient whose treatment included radiotherapy and nephrectomy. The receptors stem from a woman between 50 and 59 years old with renal cell carcinoma.

The CDR3 reads CARSSAGTENTGELFF. CDR3 DNA: TGTGCCAGAAGTTCAGCGGGGACCGAGAACACCGGGGAGCTGTTTTTT. The J gene is TRBJ2-2, the V gene TRBV5-3; TRBD2 aligns across 7 bases. TRBV5-3 is an ORF, with its function uncertain. CDR3 length equals 16 residues. The V gene end was trimmed by 5 bases and the J gene end by 1 base; junction bases not matched to a gene: 8.

The CDR3 spells CASSMEGQAYQPQHF. The CDR3 nucleotides are TGTGCCAGTAGTATGGAGGGACAGGCCTATCAGCCCCAGCATTTT. The chain joins TRBV19 to TRBJ1-5; 8 bases align to TRBD1. This CDR3 spans 15 amino acids. Per germline, CDR1 LNHDA and CDR2 SQIVND (reference sequence). Trimming removed 3 bases from V and 5 bases from J; junction bases left unmatched: 6.

V and J are TRBV7-9 and TRBJ1-6; D may be TRBD1 (5 bases). This CDR3 is 13 amino acids long. Per germline, CDR1 SEHNR and CDR2 FQNEAQ (reference sequence). Deletions cut 4 bases from V and 6 bases from J, with 7 bases between. CDR3 sequence: CASSSGSNSPLHF. CDR3 sequence (DNA): TGTGCCAGCAGCTCAGGGAGTAATTCACCCCTCCACTTT.

This clone was seen once. The rearrangement links TRBV11-2 to TRBJ2-3, with a tentative D call TRBD1 (5 bases). This CDR3 is built from 16 residues. Germline values: CDR1 SGHAT, CDR2 FQNNGV. With 0 bases removed from V and 2 bases from J, the gap between germline ends came to 12 bases. CDR3 protein: CASSLDGAPATDTQYF. CDR3 bases: TGTGCCAGCAGCTTAGATGGGGCACCGGCCACAGATACGCAGTATTTT.

The J gene is TRBJ1-6, the V gene TRBV2; D is ambiguous. V shed 2 bases and J shed 6 bases, with 11 bases lying between them. CDR3 size: 15 residues. Germline lookup yields CDR1 SNHLY and CDR2 FYNNEI. CDR3 nucleotides: TGTGCCAGCAGTGAAAGGGTCAGGCTTAATTCACCCCTCCACTTT. As protein: CASSERVRLNSPLHF.

The rearrangement joins TRBV30 to TRBJ2-2; 11 positions agree with TRBD2. V was clipped by 3 bases and J by 0 bases; unmatched bases: 3. Germline V gene sequence: CDR1 GTSNPN, CDR2 SVGIG (reference sequence). The CDR3 has 16 amino acids. CDR3 sequence: CAWRGTSGANTGELFF. The CDR3 DNA reads TGTGCCTGGAGAGGGACTAGCGGCGCGAACACCGGGGAGCTGTTTTTT.

The chain employs TRBV6-1 and TRBJ1-2; tentatively, D is TRBD1 (5 bases). The CDR3 covers 15 residues. Germline-derived CDR1 and CDR2 are MNHNS and SASEGT. Deletions cut 8 bases from V and 4 bases from J, with 20 bases between. The CDR3 DNA is TGTGCCAGCCGCAGAGAAGGTCAGGGAAGCTATGGCTACACCTTC. This codes for CASRREGQGSYGYTF.

The gene calls are TRBV5-8 and TRBJ1-5; no reliable D call. Trimming took off 2 bases at V and 5 bases at J, with 8 bases between the two ends. Germline V gene data show CDR1 as SGHTS and CDR2 as YDEGEE. The CDR3 is made up of 13 amino acids. In nucleotides, the CDR3 is TGTGCCAGCAGCTTCGTGGTGGATCAGCCCCAGCATTTT. It codes for CASSFVVDQPQHF.

The rearrangement joins TRBV9 to TRBJ1-4; no clear D gene. This CDR3 region has 15 residues. Germline CDR1 reads SGDLS; CDR2 reads YYNGEE. V lost 3 bases to trimming and J lost 0 bases, with 9 bases between them. This CDR3 is CASSASGATNEKLFF. DNA for the CDR3: TGTGCCAGCAGCGCATCAGGAGCAACTAATGAAAAACTGTTTTTT.

This chain uses TRBV5-1 with TRBJ2-3, with 8 bases that match TRBD1. This CDR3 region has 16 residues. The germline gives CDR1 SGHRS, CDR2 YFSETQ. V lost 4 bases, J lost 2 bases, and 9 bases stayed unmatched. The CDR3 here is CASSNGQGLVTDTQYF. In nucleotides, the CDR3 is TGCGCCAGCAGCAACGGACAGGGACTGGTCACAGATACGCAGTATTTT.

The genes are TRBV4-2 and TRBJ2-3; possible D gene TRBD2, 7 bases. Per the germline V gene, CDR1 is LGHNA and CDR2 is YNFKEQ. The CDR3 sequence is 14 residues long. V was pared by 8 bases and J by 3 bases, with 15 bases between. Written as DNA, the CDR3 is TGTGCCAGCCGTGGGGGGGGGCAAACAGATACGCAGTATTTT. This translates into CASRGGGQTDTQYF.

Points on this clone: Other nucleotide sequences in the sample specify the same CDR3. The genes are TRBV18 and TRBJ2-5; D not certain. Germline values: CDR1 KGHSH, CDR2 LQKENI. The CDR3 covers 11 residues. V lost 6 bases and J 2 bases, leaving 4 bases between the germline ends. CDR3 DNA sequence: TGTGCCAGCTCGGGTCAAGAGACCCAGTACTTC. Translated, it gives CASSGQETQYF.

The rearrangement joins TRBV6-6 to TRBJ1-4; no reliable D call. CDR1 is MNHNY, CDR2 SVGAGI, per germline (reference sequence). The CDR3 has 11 amino acids. Trimming shortened V by 8 bases and J by 8 bases, and 9 bases separated the two germline ends. CDR3 nucleotide sequence: TGTGCCAGCCAAACGGGGGAAAAACTGTTTTTT. Amino acids: CASQTGEKLFF.

The rearrangement links TRBV11-2 to TRBJ2-2; D tentatively reads TRBD1 or TRBD2 (5 bases each). Germline V gene sequence: CDR1 SGHAT, CDR2 FQNNGV. This CDR3 contains 18 residues. V was shortened by 3 bases and J by 1 base, with 18 bases between the two germline ends. The CDR3 DNA is TGTGCCAGCAGCTTTCCTCAGGGACGTCGGGAGAACACCGGGGAGCTGTTTTTT. It specifies CASSFPQGRRENTGELFF. The full variable domain, rest sourced from reference TRBV11-2 and TRBJ2-2, is EAGVAQSPRYKIIEKRQSVAFWCNPISGHATLYWYQQILGQGPKLLIQFQNNGVVDDSQLPKDRFSAERLKGVDSTLKIQPAKLEDSAVYLCASSFPQGRRENTGELFFGEGSRLTVL.

The chain links TRBV7-3 to TRBJ2-1; TRBD2 agrees at 9 bases. Per the germline V gene, CDR1 is SGHTA and CDR2 is FQGTGA. V shed 1 base, J shed 2 bases, and the junction held 9 bases outside the gene matches. The CDR3 runs to 18 residues. The CDR3, as DNA: TGTGCCAGCAGCTTAAGGGGTAGCGGGGGAGTGACCTACAATGAGCAGTTCTTC. Translation gives CASSLRGSGGVTYNEQFF.

The chain combines TRBV2 with TRBJ2-3; D may match TRBD1 or TRBD2 (5 bases each). Between the trimmed V and J ends, which lost 5 bases and 0 bases, there was a span of 24 bases. Germline values: CDR1 SNHLY, CDR2 FYNNEI. The CDR3 runs 19 residues. For the CDR3, the DNA is TGTGCCAGCAGTCCCTACTCGGGACGGAAAATTTCTAGCACAGATACGCAGTATTTT. Its protein product is CASSPYSGRKISSTDTQYF. Full variable domain (outside the CDR3, taken from reference TRBV2 and TRBJ2-3): EPEVTQTPSHQVTQMGQEVILRCVPISNHLYFYWYRQILGQKVEFLVSFYNNEISEKSEIFDDQFSVERPDGSNFTLKIRSTKLEDSAMYFCASSPYSGRKISSTDTQYFGPGTRLTVL.

The chain combines TRBV19 with TRBJ1-2; TRBD1 matches at 10 bases. CDR3 length: 16 residues. CDR1 LNHDA and CDR2 SQIVND come from the germline V gene (reference sequence). V shed 4 bases and J 5 bases; nucleotides not matched to a gene: 10. The CDR3 loop is CASSKLGTGEAYGYTF. The CDR3, as DNA: TGTGCCAGTAGTAAATTGGGGACAGGGGAGGCGTATGGCTACACCTTC. The complete variable domain, with remaining parts taken from reference TRBV19 and TRBJ1-2, reads DGGITQSPKYLFRKEGQNVTLSCEQNLNHDAMYWYRQDPGQGLRLIYYSQIVNDFQKGDIAEGYSVSREKKESFPLTVTSAQKNPTAFYLCASSKLGTGEAYGYTFGSGTRLTVV.